This entry features one T cell receptor beta chain sequence. The missing conserved phenylalanine or tryptophan at the end of this CDR3 makes a read error likely. These data belong to a study of blood T cells in healthy people across ages. Alongside a J-beta primer mix, a sample-barcoded 5' primer served in a second PCR lasting roughly 7 to 11 cycles. TCRdb re-called the 5' RACE reads with MiXCR, one entry per CDR3 protein. The repertoire includes about 1.7 million distinct CDR3 sequences, 28% of them detected once, and 7.7% sits in the top ten. V was clipped by 10 bases and J by 7 bases; unmatched bases: 14. Germline V gene data show CDR1 as MDHEN and CDR2 as SYDVKM. The CDR3 sequence is 15 residues long.

The receptor was isolated from a woman aged 25 to 39 in good health. The chain is built from TRBV28 and TRBJ2-3; 10 bases match TRBD1. The sample consisted of blood. The CDR3 sequence is CATRGLGQGLYTQYV. The CDR3 DNA follows: TGTGCCACCCGTGGTCTGGGACAGGGGTTATATACGCAGTATGTT.